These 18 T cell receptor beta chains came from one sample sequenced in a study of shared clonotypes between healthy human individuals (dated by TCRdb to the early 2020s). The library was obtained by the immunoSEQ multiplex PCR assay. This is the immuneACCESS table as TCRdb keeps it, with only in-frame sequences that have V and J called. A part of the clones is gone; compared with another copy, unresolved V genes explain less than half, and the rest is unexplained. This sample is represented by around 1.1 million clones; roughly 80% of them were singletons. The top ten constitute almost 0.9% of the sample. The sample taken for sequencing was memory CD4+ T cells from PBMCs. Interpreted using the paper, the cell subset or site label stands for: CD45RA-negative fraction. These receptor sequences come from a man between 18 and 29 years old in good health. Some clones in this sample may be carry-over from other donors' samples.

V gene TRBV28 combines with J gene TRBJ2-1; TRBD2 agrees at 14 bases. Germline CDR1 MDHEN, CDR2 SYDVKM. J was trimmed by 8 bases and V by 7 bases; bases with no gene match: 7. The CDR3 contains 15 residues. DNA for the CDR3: TGTGCCAGCATCGCCGGACTAGCGGGAGGTTATGAGCAGTTCTTC. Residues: CASIAGLAGGYEQFF. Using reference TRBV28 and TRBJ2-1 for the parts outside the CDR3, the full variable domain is DVKVTQSSRYLVKRTGEKVFLECVQDMDHENMFWYRQDPGLGLRLIYFSYDVKMKEKGDIPEGYSVSREKKERFSLILESASTNQTSMYLCASIAGLAGGYEQFFGPGTRLTVL.

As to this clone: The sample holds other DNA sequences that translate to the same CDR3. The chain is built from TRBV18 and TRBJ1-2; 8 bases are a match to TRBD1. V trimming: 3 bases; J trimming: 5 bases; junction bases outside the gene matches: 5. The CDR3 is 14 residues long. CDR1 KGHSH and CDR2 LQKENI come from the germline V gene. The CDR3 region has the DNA TGTGCCAGCTCACCGGAGACAGGGGAGTATGGCTACACCTTC. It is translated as CASSPETGEYGYTF.

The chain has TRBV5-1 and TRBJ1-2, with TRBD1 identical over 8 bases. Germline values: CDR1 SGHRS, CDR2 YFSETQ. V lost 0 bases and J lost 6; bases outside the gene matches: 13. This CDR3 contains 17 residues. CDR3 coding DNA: TGCGCCAGCAGCTTGGTAGGGAACAAATTGACAGGGGATGGCTACACCTTC. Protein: CASSLVGNKLTGDGYTF.

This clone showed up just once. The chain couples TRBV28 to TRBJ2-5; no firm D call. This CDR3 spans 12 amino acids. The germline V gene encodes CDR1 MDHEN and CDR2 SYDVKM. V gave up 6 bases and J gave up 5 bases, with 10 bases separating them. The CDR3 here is CASSRVLETQYF. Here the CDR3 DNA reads TGTGCCAGCAGCCGGGTCCTGGAGACCCAGTACTTC.

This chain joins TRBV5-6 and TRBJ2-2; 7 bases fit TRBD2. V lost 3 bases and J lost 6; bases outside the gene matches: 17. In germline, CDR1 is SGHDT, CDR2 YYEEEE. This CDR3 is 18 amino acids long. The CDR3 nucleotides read TGTGCCAGCAGCTGGCGGCTAGCGGTTCGGGGAGGGGCCGGGGAGCTGTTTTTT. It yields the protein CASSWRLAVRGGAGELFF.

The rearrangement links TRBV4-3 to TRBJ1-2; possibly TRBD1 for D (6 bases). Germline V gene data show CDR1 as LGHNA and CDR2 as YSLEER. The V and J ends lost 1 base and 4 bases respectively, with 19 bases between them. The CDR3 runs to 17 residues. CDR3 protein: CASSQARPGGLGYGYTF. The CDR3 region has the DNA TGCGCCAGCAGCCAAGCTCGCCCCGGGGGGCTTGGCTATGGCTACACCTTC.

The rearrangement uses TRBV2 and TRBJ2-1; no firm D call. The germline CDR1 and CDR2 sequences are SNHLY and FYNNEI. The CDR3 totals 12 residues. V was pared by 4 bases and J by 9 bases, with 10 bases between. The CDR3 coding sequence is TGTGCCAGCAGTGGTACATCGGGTGAGCAGTTCTTC. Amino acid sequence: CASSGTSGEQFF.

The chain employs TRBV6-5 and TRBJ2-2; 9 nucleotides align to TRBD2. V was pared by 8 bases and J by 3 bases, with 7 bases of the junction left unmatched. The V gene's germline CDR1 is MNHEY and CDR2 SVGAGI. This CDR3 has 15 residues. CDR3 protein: CASEVAGADTGELFF. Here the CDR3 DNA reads TGTGCCAGCGAGGTAGCGGGAGCGGACACCGGGGAGCTGTTTTTT.

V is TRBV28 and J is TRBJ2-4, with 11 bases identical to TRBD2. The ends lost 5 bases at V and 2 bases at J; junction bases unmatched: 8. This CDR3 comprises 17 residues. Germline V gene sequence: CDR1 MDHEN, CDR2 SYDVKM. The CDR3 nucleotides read TGTGCCAGCAGTCCGTTAGCGGGAGGGTCTACCAAAAACATTCAGTACTTC. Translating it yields CASSPLAGGSTKNIQYF.

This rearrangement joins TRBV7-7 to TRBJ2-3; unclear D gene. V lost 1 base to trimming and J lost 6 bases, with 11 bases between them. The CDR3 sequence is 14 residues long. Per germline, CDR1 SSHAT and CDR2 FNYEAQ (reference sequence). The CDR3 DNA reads TGTGCCAGCAGCTTAGTGCCGGGTGGGGATACGCAGTATTTT. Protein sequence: CASSLVPGGDTQYF.

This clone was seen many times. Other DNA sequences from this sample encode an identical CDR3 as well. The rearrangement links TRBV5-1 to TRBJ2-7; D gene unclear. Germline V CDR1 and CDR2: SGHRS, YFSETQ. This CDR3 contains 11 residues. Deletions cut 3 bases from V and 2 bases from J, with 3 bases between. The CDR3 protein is CASSSTYEQYF. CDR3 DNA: TGCGCCAGCAGCTCCACCTACGAGCAGTACTTC.

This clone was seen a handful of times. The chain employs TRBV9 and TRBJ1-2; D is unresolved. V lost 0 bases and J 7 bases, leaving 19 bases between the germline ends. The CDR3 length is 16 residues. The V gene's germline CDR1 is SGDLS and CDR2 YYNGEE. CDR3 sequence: CASSVELRRGSGGYTF. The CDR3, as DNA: TGTGCCAGCAGCGTAGAGCTCCGGAGAGGGTCGGGTGGCTACACCTTC.

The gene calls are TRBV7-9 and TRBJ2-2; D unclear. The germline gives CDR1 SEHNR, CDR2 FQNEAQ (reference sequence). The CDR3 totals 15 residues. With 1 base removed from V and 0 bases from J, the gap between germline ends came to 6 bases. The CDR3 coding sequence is TGTGCCAGCAGCTTAGTCGCCTCGAACACCGGGGAGCTGTTTTTT. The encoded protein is CASSLVASNTGELFF.

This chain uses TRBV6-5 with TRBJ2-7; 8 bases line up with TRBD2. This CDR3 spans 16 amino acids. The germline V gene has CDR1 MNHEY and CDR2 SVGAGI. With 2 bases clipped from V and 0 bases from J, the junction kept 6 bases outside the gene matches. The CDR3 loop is CASSYLQREPSYEQYF. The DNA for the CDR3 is TGTGCCAGCAGTTACCTCCAGCGGGAGCCCTCCTACGAGCAGTACTTC.

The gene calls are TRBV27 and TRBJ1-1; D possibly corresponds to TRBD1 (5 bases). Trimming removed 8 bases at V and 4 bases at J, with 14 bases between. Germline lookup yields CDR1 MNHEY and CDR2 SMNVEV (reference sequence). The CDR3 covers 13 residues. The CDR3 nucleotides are TGTGCCAGCCGGGGGACGGTAGTCACTGAAGCTTTCTTT. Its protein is CASRGTVVTEAFF.

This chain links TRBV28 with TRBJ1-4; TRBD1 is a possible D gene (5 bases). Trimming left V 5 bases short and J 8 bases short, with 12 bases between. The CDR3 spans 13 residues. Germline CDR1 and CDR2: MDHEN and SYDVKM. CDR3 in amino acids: CASSLTPGEKLFF. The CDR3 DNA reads TGTGCCAGCAGTCTGACCCCAGGGGAAAAACTGTTTTTT.

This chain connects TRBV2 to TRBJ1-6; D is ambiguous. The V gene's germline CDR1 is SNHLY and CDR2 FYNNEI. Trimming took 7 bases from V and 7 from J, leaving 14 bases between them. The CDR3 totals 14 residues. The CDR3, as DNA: TGTGCCAGCAAGGAGACGGAAAGGAATTCACCCCTCCACTTT. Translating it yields CASKETERNSPLHF.

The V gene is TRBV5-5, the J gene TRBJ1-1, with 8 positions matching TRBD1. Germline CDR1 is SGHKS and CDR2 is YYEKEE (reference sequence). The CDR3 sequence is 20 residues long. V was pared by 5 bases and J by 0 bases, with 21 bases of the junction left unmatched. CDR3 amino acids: CASRQRGQDILYPMNTEAFF. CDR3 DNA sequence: TGTGCCAGCAGACAAAGGGGACAGGACATACTCTACCCCATGAACACTGAAGCTTTCTTT. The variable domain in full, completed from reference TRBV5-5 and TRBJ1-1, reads DAGVTQSPTHLIKTRGQQVTLRCSPISGHKSVSWYQQVLGQGPQFIFQYYEKEERGRGNFPDRFSARQFPNYSSELNVNALLLGDSALYLCASRQRGQDILYPMNTEAFFGQGTRLTVV.